The rows below give T cell receptor beta chains drawn from one sample of a study of shared clonotypes between healthy human individuals. TCRdb keeps only in-frame clones here, not all; method: immunoSEQ multiplex PCR. The table has over 2 million clones, roughly 92% seen once. Input material: naive CD4+ T cells from PBMCs. The receptors here all came from a young man in good health. Some clones in this sample may be carry-over from other donors' samples. Both conserved end residues are part of each CDR3. Fields, in order: J gene, clone size, V gene, D gene, CDR3 DNA, CDR3 protein. The D gene is left open where the match is weak. Rows may omit the clone size; those that give it use once, few, many or a size class.

j_call: TRBJ1-1; clone_size: -; v_call: TRBV5-1; d_call: TRBD1; cdr3_nt: TGCGCCAGCAGCCCGGGACAGCTTTTGAACACTGAAGCTTTCTTT; cdr3_aa: CASSPGQLLNTEAFF
j_call: TRBJ2-1; clone_size: once; v_call: TRBV29-1; d_call: -; cdr3_nt: TGCAGCGTTGCTGGCAGAGGGATTTACAATGAGCAGTTCTTC; cdr3_aa: CSVAGRGIYNEQFF
j_call: TRBJ2-3; clone_size: once; v_call: TRBV2; d_call: -; cdr3_nt: TGTGCCAGCAGTGTGGCTGCAGATACGCAGTATTTT; cdr3_aa: CASSVAADTQYF
j_call: TRBJ1-5; clone_size: -; v_call: TRBV28; d_call: TRBD1; cdr3_nt: TGTGCCAGCAGTTTATCCGGACAGGGCGGCCAGCCCCAGCATTTT; cdr3_aa: CASSLSGQGGQPQHF
j_call: TRBJ1-4; clone_size: -; v_call: TRBV7-9; d_call: -; cdr3_nt: TGTGCCAGCAGCTTAGTTTGCCCGGGGTGTGAAAAACTGTTTTTT; cdr3_aa: CASSLVCPGCEKLFF
j_call: TRBJ2-1; clone_size: -; v_call: TRBV30; d_call: TRBD2; cdr3_nt: TGTGCCTGGAGTTCCAGGACTAGCGGATCCTACAATGAGCAGTTCTTC; cdr3_aa: CAWSSRTSGSYNEQFF
j_call: TRBJ2-5; clone_size: -; v_call: TRBV6-5; d_call: TRBD1; cdr3_nt: TGTGCCAGCACCACAGGGGGCGCGGAGACCCAGTACTTC; cdr3_aa: CASTTGGAETQYF
j_call: TRBJ2-4; clone_size: -; v_call: TRBV29-1; d_call: TRBD2; cdr3_nt: TGCAGCGCAACCGGGACTAGCGGGGAAAACATTCAGTACTTC; cdr3_aa: CSATGTSGENIQYF
j_call: TRBJ2-7; clone_size: once; v_call: TRBV18; d_call: -; cdr3_nt: TGTGCCAGCTCACCCCAGTCCCCCAGCGAGCAGTACTTC; cdr3_aa: CASSPQSPSEQYF
j_call: TRBJ1-2; clone_size: -; v_call: TRBV30; d_call: TRBD1; cdr3_nt: TGTGCCGGTAATTATCTAGGGACAGCTACGTATGGCTACACCTTC; cdr3_aa: CAGNYLGTATYGYTF
j_call: TRBJ2-2; clone_size: -; v_call: TRBV1; d_call: -; cdr3_nt: TGCACCAGCAGCCAAGCGCCGGGACAGGGAACCGGGGAGCTGTTTTTT; cdr3_aa: CTSSQAPGQGTGELFF
j_call: TRBJ1-5; clone_size: -; v_call: TRBV19; d_call: TRBD1; cdr3_nt: TGTGCCAGTAGTGACAGGGGCCCAAGCAATCAGCCCCAGCATTTT; cdr3_aa: CASSDRGPSNQPQHF
j_call: TRBJ2-1; clone_size: -; v_call: TRBV18; d_call: -; cdr3_nt: TGTGCCAGCTCACCACCGAGAGGGGGCTCCTACAATGAGCAGTTCTTC; cdr3_aa: CASSPPRGGSYNEQFF
j_call: TRBJ2-1; clone_size: -; v_call: TRBV6-4; d_call: -; cdr3_nt: TGTGCCAGCAGTCTCACCTCGGAAGTCTCCTACAATGAGCAGTTCTTC; cdr3_aa: CASSLTSEVSYNEQFF
j_call: TRBJ1-2; clone_size: -; v_call: TRBV5-1; d_call: -; cdr3_nt: TGCGCCAGCAGCCCACGGGACGCCTATGGCTACACCTTC; cdr3_aa: CASSPRDAYGYTF
j_call: TRBJ1-1; clone_size: -; v_call: TRBV6-5; d_call: -; cdr3_nt: TGTGCCAGCAGTTACAACGGGGGTCACACTGAAGCTTTCTTT; cdr3_aa: CASSYNGGHTEAFF
j_call: TRBJ2-7; clone_size: -; v_call: TRBV28; d_call: -; cdr3_nt: TGTGCCAGCAGTCCGCGACAGTACGAGCAGTACTTC; cdr3_aa: CASSPRQYEQYF
j_call: TRBJ1-1; clone_size: few; v_call: TRBV7-2; d_call: -; cdr3_nt: TGTGCCAGCAGCTTACTTTACACGGCTTTCTTT; cdr3_aa: CASSLLYTAFF
j_call: TRBJ2-5; clone_size: -; v_call: TRBV6-6; d_call: TRBD2; cdr3_nt: TGTGCCAGCAGTCAACTCAGCGGGAGGTACCAAGAGACCCAGTACTTC; cdr3_aa: CASSQLSGRYQETQYF
j_call: TRBJ2-5; clone_size: -; v_call: TRBV11-1; d_call: -; cdr3_nt: TGTGCCAGCAGCATCCTAGCGGCAGGGGAGGAGACCCAGTACTTC; cdr3_aa: CASSILAAGEETQYF
j_call: TRBJ1-1; clone_size: -; v_call: TRBV9; d_call: -; cdr3_nt: TGTGCCAGCAGCGTCGATAACCCCCAGGGGAGAGGTCGGACTGAAGCTTTCTTT; cdr3_aa: CASSVDNPQGRGRTEAFF
j_call: TRBJ1-1; clone_size: few; v_call: TRBV7-3; d_call: -; cdr3_nt: TGTGCCAGTCGATTCAGGGTGAGCACTGAAGCTTTCTTT; cdr3_aa: CASRFRVSTEAFF
j_call: TRBJ2-7; clone_size: -; v_call: TRBV29-1; d_call: -; cdr3_nt: TGCAGCGTTGATGGCAGGGGCCCATTCGAGCAGTACTTC; cdr3_aa: CSVDGRGPFEQYF
j_call: TRBJ2-5; clone_size: -; v_call: TRBV5-1; d_call: -; cdr3_nt: TGCGCCAGCAGCTTGGGTTTGGGTCAGATAAAAGAGACCCAGTACTTC; cdr3_aa: CASSLGLGQIKETQYF
j_call: TRBJ1-5; clone_size: -; v_call: TRBV19; d_call: TRBD1; cdr3_nt: TGTGCCAGCCAGGACAGGTCCAGCAATCAGCCCCAGCATTTT; cdr3_aa: CASQDRSSNQPQHF
j_call: TRBJ1-5; clone_size: -; v_call: TRBV28; d_call: -; cdr3_nt: TGTGCCAGCAGTTTTGGGGCAGGCGACCAGCCCCAGCATTTT; cdr3_aa: CASSFGAGDQPQHF
j_call: TRBJ1-5; clone_size: -; v_call: TRBV6-5; d_call: -; cdr3_nt: TGTGCCAGCAGGTCAGGGACAAACAATCAGCCCCAGCATTTT; cdr3_aa: CASRSGTNNQPQHF
j_call: TRBJ2-1; clone_size: -; v_call: TRBV5-4; d_call: TRBD1; cdr3_nt: TGTGCCAGCAGCCAAGGGACAGGGTCGAATGAGCAGTTCTTC; cdr3_aa: CASSQGTGSNEQFF
j_call: TRBJ2-7; clone_size: once; v_call: TRBV15; d_call: -; cdr3_nt: TGTGCCACCAGCAGAGAGGGGCCAGGGGCCTACGAGCAGTACTTC; cdr3_aa: CATSREGPGAYEQYF
j_call: TRBJ1-2; clone_size: once; v_call: TRBV30; d_call: -; cdr3_nt: TGTGCCTGGAGTGTACGAGCCGGGGGGGGCTATGGCTACACCTTC; cdr3_aa: CAWSVRAGGGYGYTF
j_call: TRBJ2-2; clone_size: -; v_call: TRBV15; d_call: -; cdr3_nt: TGTGCCACCAGTAACCGCCGGGGCTGGGAGCTGTTTTTT; cdr3_aa: CATSNRRGWELFF
j_call: TRBJ2-5; clone_size: -; v_call: TRBV7-8; d_call: TRBD2; cdr3_nt: TGTGCCAGCAGCTTAGCACTAGCGGGAGCCGAGACCCAGTACTTC; cdr3_aa: CASSLALAGAETQYF
j_call: TRBJ1-1; clone_size: -; v_call: TRBV25-1; d_call: -; cdr3_nt: TGTGCCAGCAGTGAACCAGGGAGGACTGAAGCTTTCTTT; cdr3_aa: CASSEPGRTEAFF
j_call: TRBJ2-3; clone_size: -; v_call: TRBV14; d_call: TRBD2; cdr3_nt: TGTGCCAGCAGCCAACCGGGAGGGCCGACAGATACGCAGTATTTT; cdr3_aa: CASSQPGGPTDTQYF
j_call: TRBJ2-3; clone_size: -; v_call: TRBV6-1; d_call: -; cdr3_nt: TGTGCCAGCAGTGGCGAAGGACCCGGCGGGACAGATACGCAGTATTTT; cdr3_aa: CASSGEGPGGTDTQYF
j_call: TRBJ2-2; clone_size: -; v_call: TRBV28; d_call: -; cdr3_nt: TGTGCCAGCAGTCTAAGAATAAACACCGGGGAGCTGTTTTTT; cdr3_aa: CASSLRINTGELFF
j_call: TRBJ2-3; clone_size: -; v_call: TRBV20-1; d_call: -; cdr3_nt: TGCAGTGCTAGAGATCTAACGCAGTATTTT; cdr3_aa: CSARDLTQYF
j_call: TRBJ1-1; clone_size: -; v_call: TRBV19; d_call: -; cdr3_nt: TGTGCCAGTAGTATAAAGTGGGGTAACGGGAACACTGAAGCTTTCTTT; cdr3_aa: CASSIKWGNGNTEAFF
j_call: TRBJ2-1; clone_size: -; v_call: TRBV30; d_call: TRBD2; cdr3_nt: TGTGCCTGGACACTAGCGTACTCCTACAATGAGCAGTTCTTC; cdr3_aa: CAWTLAYSYNEQFF
j_call: TRBJ2-3; clone_size: -; v_call: TRBV29-1; d_call: TRBD2; cdr3_nt: TGCAGCCATAGCCCCCGACTAGCTGCAGATACGCAGTATTTT; cdr3_aa: CSHSPRLAADTQYF
j_call: TRBJ2-7; clone_size: once; v_call: TRBV15; d_call: -; cdr3_nt: TGTGCCACCAGCAGAGATACTGGGACACGGGCTCGCCACGAGCAGTACTTC; cdr3_aa: CATSRDTGTRARHEQYF
j_call: TRBJ1-2; clone_size: -; v_call: TRBV19; d_call: TRBD1; cdr3_nt: TGTGCCAGTAGTAAACCCGGGACAGTCTCGGGGTATGGCTACACCTTC; cdr3_aa: CASSKPGTVSGYGYTF
j_call: TRBJ2-3; clone_size: -; v_call: TRBV9; d_call: -; cdr3_nt: TGTGCCAGCAGCGTAGCTACTCGGGCAGATACGCAGTATTTT; cdr3_aa: CASSVATRADTQYF
j_call: TRBJ2-7; clone_size: -; v_call: TRBV7-9; d_call: TRBD1; cdr3_nt: TGTGCCAGCAGCCGGGTTACCCCGACAGGGGGCGAGCAGTACTTC; cdr3_aa: CASSRVTPTGGEQYF
j_call: TRBJ2-1; clone_size: -; v_call: TRBV2; d_call: -; cdr3_nt: TGTGCCAGCAGACTCGACTCCCACAATGAGCAGTTCTTC; cdr3_aa: CASRLDSHNEQFF
j_call: TRBJ2-7; clone_size: -; v_call: TRBV28; d_call: -; cdr3_nt: TGTGCCAGCAGTTTATGGGTTGCAGGATCCTACGAGCAGTACTTC; cdr3_aa: CASSLWVAGSYEQYF
j_call: TRBJ1-5; clone_size: -; v_call: TRBV30; d_call: -; cdr3_nt: TGTGCCTGGAGTGAAAGGCTGTACCAGCCCCAGCATTTT; cdr3_aa: CAWSERLYQPQHF
j_call: TRBJ2-1; clone_size: -; v_call: TRBV15; d_call: -; cdr3_nt: TGTGCCACCAGGGCGCAAAGCTCCTACAATGAGCAGTTCTTC; cdr3_aa: CATRAQSSYNEQFF